The clone carrying this T cell receptor beta chain was observed a few times. V lost 7 bases to trimming and J lost 5 bases; unmatched junction nucleotides: 13. Germline loops: CDR1 MNHNS, CDR2 SASEGT. The CDR3 contains 16 residues. Followed longitudinally, the Seattle patients had been enrolled during active infection. These data originate in a study of blood T cell repertoires in COVID-19. Across the whole study: Sites in the United States, Italy and Spain provided acute and convalescent COVID-19 samples. PBMCs, B-cell-depleted T cells, or T cells were the source of the cDNA or gDNA that made up the material.

Original analysis: Estimation of nucleated cell counts relied on the amplification of reference gene primers. Profiling relied on immunoSEQ multiplex PCR, and the TCRdb table lists in-frame clones only, not all of them. V, J and clone size reflect that table, while D and trimming were determined from the DNA. The repertoire holds over 200,000 clones, with roughly 90% as singletons. The J gene is TRBJ2-1, the V gene TRBV6-1; 8 bases fit TRBD1. The sample taken for sequencing was peripheral blood. The TCR sequence derives from a man aged 55 to 70 with COVID-19, enrolled during active disease. CDR3 in DNA: TGTGCCAGCACTGATAAGGACAGGGTAAACCACAATGAGCAGTTCTTC. Protein sequence: CASTDKDRVNHNEQFF.